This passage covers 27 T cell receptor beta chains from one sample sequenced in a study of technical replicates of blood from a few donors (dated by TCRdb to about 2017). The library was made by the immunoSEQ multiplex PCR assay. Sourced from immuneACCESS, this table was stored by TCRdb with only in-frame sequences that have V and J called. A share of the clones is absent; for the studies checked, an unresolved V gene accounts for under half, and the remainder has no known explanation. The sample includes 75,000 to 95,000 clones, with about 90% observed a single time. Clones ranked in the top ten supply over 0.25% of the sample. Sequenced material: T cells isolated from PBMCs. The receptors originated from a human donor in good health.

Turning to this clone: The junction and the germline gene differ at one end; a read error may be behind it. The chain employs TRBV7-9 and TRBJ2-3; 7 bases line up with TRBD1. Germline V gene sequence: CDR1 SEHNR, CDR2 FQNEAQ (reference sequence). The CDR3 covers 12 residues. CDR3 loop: CASSLFGQVVHF. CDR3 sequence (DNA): TGTGCCAGCAGCTTATTCGGACAGGTCGTGCATTTT. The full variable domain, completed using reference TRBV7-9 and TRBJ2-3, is DTGVSQNPRHKITKRGQNVTFRCDPISEHNRLYWYRQTLGQGPEFLTYFQNEAQLEKSRLLSDRFSAERPKGSFSTLEIQRTEQGDSAMYLCASSLFGQVVHFGPGTRLTVL.

The CDR3 spells CASSSPGNSLPLNTNEQFF. CDR3 coding DNA: TGTGCCAGCAGCTCCCCGGGTAATTCTCTCCCTTTAAACACGAATGAGCAGTTCTTC. This chain uses TRBV7-9 with TRBJ2-1; D not resolved. CDR3 length: 19 amino acids. The germline CDR1 and CDR2 sequences are SEHNR and FQNEAQ (reference sequence). The V gene lost 4 bases and the J gene lost 7 bases, with 29 bases spanning the gap.

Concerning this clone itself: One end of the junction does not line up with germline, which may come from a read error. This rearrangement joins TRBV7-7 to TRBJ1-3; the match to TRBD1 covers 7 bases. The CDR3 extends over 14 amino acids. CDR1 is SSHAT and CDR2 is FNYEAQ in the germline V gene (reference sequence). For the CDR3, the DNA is TGTGCTAGCAGCCCAGGGGGGAGTGGAAACACCATATATTTT. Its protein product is CASSPGGSGNTIYF.

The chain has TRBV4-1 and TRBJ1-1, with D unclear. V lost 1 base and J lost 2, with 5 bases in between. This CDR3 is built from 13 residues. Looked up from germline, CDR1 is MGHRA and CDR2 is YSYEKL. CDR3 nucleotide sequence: TGCGCCAGCAGCCAAGCAGGCAACACTGAAGCTTTCTTT. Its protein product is CASSQAGNTEAFF.

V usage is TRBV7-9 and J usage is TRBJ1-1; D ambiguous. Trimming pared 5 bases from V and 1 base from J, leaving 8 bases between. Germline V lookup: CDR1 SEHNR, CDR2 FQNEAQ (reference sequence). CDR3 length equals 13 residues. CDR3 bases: TGTGCCAGCAGCGTACAGACGAACACTGAAGCTTTCTTT. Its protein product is CASSVQTNTEAFF. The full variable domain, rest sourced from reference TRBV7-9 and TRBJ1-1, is DTGVSQNPRHKITKRGQNVTFRCDPISEHNRLYWYRQTLGQGPEFLTYFQNEAQLEKSRLLSDRFSAERPKGSFSTLEIQRTEQGDSAMYLCASSVQTNTEAFFGQGTRLTVV.

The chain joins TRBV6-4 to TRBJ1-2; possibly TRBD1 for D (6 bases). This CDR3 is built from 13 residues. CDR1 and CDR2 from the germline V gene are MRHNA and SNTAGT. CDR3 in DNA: TGTGCGGGGGAGGGGGTGCTCGACTATGGCTACACCTTC. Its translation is CAGEGVLDYGYTF.

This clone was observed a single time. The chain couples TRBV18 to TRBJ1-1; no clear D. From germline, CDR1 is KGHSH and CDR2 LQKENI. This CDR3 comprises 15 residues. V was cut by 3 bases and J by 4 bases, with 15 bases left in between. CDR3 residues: CASSPRGGISTEAFF. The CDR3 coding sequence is TGTGCCAGCTCACCCCGGGGAGGTATCAGCACTGAAGCTTTCTTT.

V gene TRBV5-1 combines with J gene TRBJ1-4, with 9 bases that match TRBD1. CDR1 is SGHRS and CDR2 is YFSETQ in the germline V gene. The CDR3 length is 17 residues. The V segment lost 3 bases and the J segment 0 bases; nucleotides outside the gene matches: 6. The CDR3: CASSWGTGIATNEKLFF. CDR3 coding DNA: TGCGCCAGCAGCTGGGGGACAGGGATTGCAACTAATGAAAAACTGTTTTTT.

Written as DNA, the CDR3 is TGTGCCAGCAGCCTAACTAGCGGGACTTCCGAGCAGTACTTC. Translated: CASSLTSGTSEQYF. The rearrangement uses TRBV27 and TRBJ2-7; TRBD2 matches at 10 bases. Trimming at V came to 6 bases and at J to 6 bases, leaving 8 bases not matched to a gene. The CDR3 sequence is 14 residues long. CDR1 and CDR2 from the germline V gene are MNHEY and SMNVEV (reference sequence).

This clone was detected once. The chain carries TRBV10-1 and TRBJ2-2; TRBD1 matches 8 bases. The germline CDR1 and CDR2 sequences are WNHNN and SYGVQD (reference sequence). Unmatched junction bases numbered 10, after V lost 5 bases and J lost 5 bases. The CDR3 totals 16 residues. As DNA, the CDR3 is TGCGCCAGCAGTTCGACCGGGACAGGTTATACCGGGGAGCTGTTTTTT. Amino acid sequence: CASSSTGTGYTGELFF.

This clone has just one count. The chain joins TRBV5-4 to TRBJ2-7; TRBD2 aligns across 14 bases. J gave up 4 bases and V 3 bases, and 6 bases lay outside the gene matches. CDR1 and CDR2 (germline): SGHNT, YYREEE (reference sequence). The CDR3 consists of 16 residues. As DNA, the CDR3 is TGTGCCAGCAGCTCGGGACTAGCGGGAGCATTTTACGAGCAGTACTTC. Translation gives CASSSGLAGAFYEQYF. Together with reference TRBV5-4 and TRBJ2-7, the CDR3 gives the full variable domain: ETGVTQSPTHLIKTRGQQVTLRCSSQSGHNTVSWYQQALGQGPQFIFQYYREEENGRGNFPPRFSGLQFPNYSSELNVNALELDDSALYLCASSSGLAGAFYEQYFGPGTRLTVT.

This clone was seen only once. The CDR3 DNA reads TGTGCCAGCAGTTTAATCGAACTAGCGGGCACAGATACGCAGTATTTT. This sequence encodes CASSLIELAGTDTQYF. This chain uses TRBV27 with TRBJ2-3; 8 bases fit TRBD2. The CDR3 covers 16 residues. Germline V gives CDR1 MNHEY, CDR2 SMNVEV (reference sequence). J lost 1 base, V lost 2 bases, and 5 bases had no gene match.

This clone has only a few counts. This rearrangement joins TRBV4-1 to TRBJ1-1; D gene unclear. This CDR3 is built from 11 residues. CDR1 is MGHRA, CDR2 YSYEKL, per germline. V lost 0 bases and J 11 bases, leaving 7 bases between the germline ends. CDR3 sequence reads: CASSQDRRAFF. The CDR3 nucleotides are TGCGCCAGCAGCCAAGATAGGAGGGCTTTCTTT.

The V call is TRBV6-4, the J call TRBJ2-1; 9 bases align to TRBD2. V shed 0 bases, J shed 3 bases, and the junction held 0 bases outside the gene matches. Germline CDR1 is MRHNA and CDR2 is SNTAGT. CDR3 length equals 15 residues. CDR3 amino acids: CASSDSLAGYNEQFF. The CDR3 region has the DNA TGTGCCAGCAGTGACTCACTAGCGGGCTACAATGAGCAGTTCTTC.

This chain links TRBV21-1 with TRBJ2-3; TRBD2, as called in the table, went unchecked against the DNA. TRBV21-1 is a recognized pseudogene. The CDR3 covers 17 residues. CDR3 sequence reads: CAGKAQRGGSGTDTQYF. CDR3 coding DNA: TGTGCCGGTAAGGCACAGCGGGGGGGCTCGGGCACAGATACGCAGTATTTT.

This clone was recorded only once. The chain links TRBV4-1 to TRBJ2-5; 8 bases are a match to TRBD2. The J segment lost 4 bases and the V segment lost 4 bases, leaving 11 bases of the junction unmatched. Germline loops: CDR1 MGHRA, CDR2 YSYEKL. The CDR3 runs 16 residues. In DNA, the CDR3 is TGCGCCAGCAGCCCCAGGCTCCTAGCGGGTCCAGAGACCCAGTACTTC. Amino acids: CASSPRLLAGPETQYF.

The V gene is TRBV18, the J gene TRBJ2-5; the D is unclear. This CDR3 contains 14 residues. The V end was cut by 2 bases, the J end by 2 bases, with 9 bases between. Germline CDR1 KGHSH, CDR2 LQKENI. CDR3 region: CASSPASEQETQYF. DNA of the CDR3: TGTGCCAGCTCACCAGCCAGCGAGCAAGAGACCCAGTACTTC.

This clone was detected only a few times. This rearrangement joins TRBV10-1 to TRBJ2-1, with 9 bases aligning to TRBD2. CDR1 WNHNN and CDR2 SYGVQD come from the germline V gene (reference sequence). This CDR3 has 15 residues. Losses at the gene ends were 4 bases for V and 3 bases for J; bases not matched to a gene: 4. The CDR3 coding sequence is TGCGCCAGCAGTGGCCTAGCGGGAAGCTACAATGAGCAGTTCTTC. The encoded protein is CASSGLAGSYNEQFF.

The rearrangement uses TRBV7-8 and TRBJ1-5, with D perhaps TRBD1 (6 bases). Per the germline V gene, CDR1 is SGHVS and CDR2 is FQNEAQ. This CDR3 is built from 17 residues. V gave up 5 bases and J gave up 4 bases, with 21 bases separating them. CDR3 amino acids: CASSPYIGRQANQPQHF. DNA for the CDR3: TGTGCCAGCAGCCCGTACATTGGAAGACAGGCGAATCAGCCCCAGCATTTT.

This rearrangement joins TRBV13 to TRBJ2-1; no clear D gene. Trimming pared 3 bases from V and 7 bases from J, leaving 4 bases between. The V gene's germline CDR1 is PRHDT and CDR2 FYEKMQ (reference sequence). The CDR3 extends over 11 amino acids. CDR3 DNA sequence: TGTGCCAGCAGCTTTTCGAATGAGCAGTTCTTC. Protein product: CASSFSNEQFF.

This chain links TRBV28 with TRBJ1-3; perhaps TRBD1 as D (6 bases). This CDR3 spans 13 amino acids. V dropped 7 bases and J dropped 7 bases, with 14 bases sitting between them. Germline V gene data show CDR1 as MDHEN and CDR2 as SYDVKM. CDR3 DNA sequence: TGTGCCAGCATTCAGGGGTTAGGGAACACCATATATTTT. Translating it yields CASIQGLGNTIYF.

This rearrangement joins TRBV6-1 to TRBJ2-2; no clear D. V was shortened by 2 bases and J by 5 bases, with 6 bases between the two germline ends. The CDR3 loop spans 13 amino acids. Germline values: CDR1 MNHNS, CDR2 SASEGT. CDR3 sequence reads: CASSESATGELFF. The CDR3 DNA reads TGTGCCAGCAGTGAATCAGCGACCGGGGAGCTGTTTTTT.

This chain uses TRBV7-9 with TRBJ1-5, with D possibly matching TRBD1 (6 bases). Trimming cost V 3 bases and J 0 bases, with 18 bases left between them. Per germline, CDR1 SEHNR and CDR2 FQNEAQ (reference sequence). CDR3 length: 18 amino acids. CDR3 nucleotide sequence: TGTGCCAGCAGCTTCTTCAGGGGAGTGGGGTATAGCAATCAGCCCCAGCATTTT. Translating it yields CASSFFRGVGYSNQPQHF. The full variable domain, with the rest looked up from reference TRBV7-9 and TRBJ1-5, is DTGVSQNPRHKITKRGQNVTFRCDPISEHNRLYWYRQTLGQGPEFLTYFQNEAQLEKSRLLSDRFSAERPKGSFSTLEIQRTEQGDSAMYLCASSFFRGVGYSNQPQHFGDGTRLSIL.

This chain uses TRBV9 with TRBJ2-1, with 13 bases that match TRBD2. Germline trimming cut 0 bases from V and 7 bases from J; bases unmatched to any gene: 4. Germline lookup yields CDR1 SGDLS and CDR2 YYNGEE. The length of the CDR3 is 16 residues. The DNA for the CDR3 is TGTGCCAGCAGCGTAGCTAGGACTAGCGGGGGAAATGAGCAGTTCTTC. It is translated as CASSVARTSGGNEQFF.

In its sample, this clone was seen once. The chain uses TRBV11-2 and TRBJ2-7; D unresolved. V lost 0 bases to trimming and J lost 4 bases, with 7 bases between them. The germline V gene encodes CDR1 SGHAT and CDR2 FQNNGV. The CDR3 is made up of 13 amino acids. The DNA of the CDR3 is TGTGCCAGCAGCTTAGATACCACATACGAGCAGTACTTC. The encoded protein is CASSLDTTYEQYF.

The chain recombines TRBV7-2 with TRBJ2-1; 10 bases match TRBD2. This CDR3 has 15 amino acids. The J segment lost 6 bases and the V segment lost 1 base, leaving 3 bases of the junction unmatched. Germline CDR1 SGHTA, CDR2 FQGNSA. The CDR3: CASSLGLAGGNEQFF. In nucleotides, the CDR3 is TGTGCCAGCAGCTTAGGACTAGCGGGCGGCAATGAGCAGTTCTTC. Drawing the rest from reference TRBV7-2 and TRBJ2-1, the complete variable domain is GAGVSQSPSNKVTEKGKDVELRCDPISGHTALYWYRQSLGQGLEFLIYFQGNSAPDKSGLPSDRFSAERTGGSVSTLTIQRTQQEDSAVYLCASSLGLAGGNEQFFGPGTRLTVL.

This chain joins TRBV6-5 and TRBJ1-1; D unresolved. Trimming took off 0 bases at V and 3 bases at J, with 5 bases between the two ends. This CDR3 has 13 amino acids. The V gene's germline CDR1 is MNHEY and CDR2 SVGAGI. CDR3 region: CASSYSSDTEAFF. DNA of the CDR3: TGTGCCAGCAGTTACTCGAGCGACACTGAAGCTTTCTTT.